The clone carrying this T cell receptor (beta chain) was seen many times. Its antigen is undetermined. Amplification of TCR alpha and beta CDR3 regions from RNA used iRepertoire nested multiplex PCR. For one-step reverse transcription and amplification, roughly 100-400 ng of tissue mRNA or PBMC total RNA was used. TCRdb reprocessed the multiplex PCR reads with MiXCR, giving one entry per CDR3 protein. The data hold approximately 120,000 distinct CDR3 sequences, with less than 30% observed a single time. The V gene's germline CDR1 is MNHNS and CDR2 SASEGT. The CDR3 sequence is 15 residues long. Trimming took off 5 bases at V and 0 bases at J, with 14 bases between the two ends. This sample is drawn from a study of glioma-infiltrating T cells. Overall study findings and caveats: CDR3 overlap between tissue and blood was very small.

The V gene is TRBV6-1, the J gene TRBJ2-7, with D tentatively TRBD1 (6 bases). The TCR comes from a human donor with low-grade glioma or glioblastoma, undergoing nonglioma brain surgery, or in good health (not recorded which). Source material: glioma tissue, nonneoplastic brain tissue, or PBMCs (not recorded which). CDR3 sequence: CASSYSGTTSYEQYF. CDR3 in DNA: TGTGCCAGCAGTTATTCTGGGACAACCTCCTACGAGCAGTACTTC.